This is a list of T cell receptor beta chains from one sample in a study of CD8+ T cells in alopecia areata. Sequenced by immunoSEQ multiplex PCR; TCRdb stores in-frame clones only, minus some. The table records around 190,000 clones, about 56% of them present only once. The sample taken for sequencing was CD8+ T cells sorted from blood. All receptors come from a human donor in good health. CDR3s include the opening cysteine and the closing phenylalanine or tryptophan. The order of the fields is D gene, clone size, J gene, V gene, CDR3 protein, CDR3 DNA. D genes are given only for firm matches. Size tells how often a clone was seen (once, few, many) or the class of an expanded clone, and some rows leave it out.

D: TRBD1
size: NA
J: TRBJ2-5
V: TRBV29-1
CDR3: CSVESGQQQETQYF
DNA: TGCAGCGTTGAATCGGGACAGCAACAAGAGACCCAGTACTTC

D: TRBD2
size: NA
J: TRBJ2-1
V: TRBV10-3
CDR3: CAIREGLAGGNNEQFF
DNA: TGTGCCATCAGGGAAGGACTAGCGGGGGGTAACAATGAGCAGTTCTTC

D: NA
size: NA
J: TRBJ1-1
V: TRBV7-9
CDR3: CASTPSLAATNTEAFF
DNA: TGTGCCAGCACCCCCTCATTAGCGGCAACGAACACTGAAGCTTTCTTT

D: TRBD2
size: few
J: TRBJ2-1
V: TRBV7-9
CDR3: CASSPRTSVGDEQFF
DNA: TGTGCCAGCAGCCCACGGACTAGCGTAGGGGATGAGCAGTTCTTC

D: NA
size: NA
J: TRBJ1-5
V: TRBV6-5
CDR3: CASSYSAGGQPQHF
DNA: TGTGCCAGCAGTTACTCGGCTGGAGGTCAGCCCCAGCATTTT

D: NA
size: NA
J: TRBJ2-2
V: TRBV25-1
CDR3: CASRAGFTGELFF
DNA: TGTGCCAGCAGGGCAGGGTTCACCGGGGAGCTGTTTTTT

D: NA
size: NA
J: TRBJ2-3
V: TRBV29-1
CDR3: CSVTGTSTDTQYF
DNA: TGCAGCGTGACAGGGACTAGTACAGATACGCAGTATTTT

D: NA
size: few
J: TRBJ2-5
V: TRBV29-1
CDR3: CSVSGMEGQETQYF
DNA: TGCAGCGTCTCGGGGATGGAGGGGCAGGAGACCCAGTACTTC

D: TRBD1
size: NA
J: TRBJ1-5
V: TRBV15
CDR3: CATSRDYRGGQPQHF
DNA: TGTGCCACCAGCAGAGATTACAGGGGTGGTCAGCCCCAGCATTTT

D: NA
size: NA
J: TRBJ2-7
V: TRBV13
CDR3: CASSFTGLSYEQYF
DNA: TGTGCCAGCAGCTTCACGGGCCTGTCCTACGAGCAGTACTTC

D: NA
size: NA
J: TRBJ1-1
V: TRBV2
CDR3: CASSSEQGPEAFF
DNA: TGTGCCAGCAGTTCGGAACAGGGTCCTGAAGCTTTCTTT

D: NA
size: NA
J: TRBJ2-3
V: TRBV2
CDR3: CASSDGGLSTDTQYF
DNA: TGTGCCAGCAGTGATGGGGGCCTGAGCACAGATACGCAGTATTTT

D: NA
size: NA
J: TRBJ1-1
V: TRBV23-1
CDR3: CATRGVAEAFF
DNA: TGCGCCACCCGGGGGGTGGCTGAAGCTTTCTTT

D: NA
size: NA
J: TRBJ2-4
V: TRBV29-1
CDR3: CSVEVATKNIQYF
DNA: TGCAGCGTTGAAGTTGCGACCAAAAACATTCAGTACTTC

D: NA
size: once
J: TRBJ2-1
V: TRBV25-1
CDR3: CASSEYERSYNEQFF
DNA: TGTGCCAGCAGTGAATATGAGAGATCCTACAATGAGCAGTTCTTC

D: NA
size: once
J: TRBJ1-5
V: TRBV25-1
CDR3: CASSGGEGIRHF
DNA: TGTGCCAGCAGTGGGGGGGAGGGGATCAGACATTTT

D: NA
size: NA
J: TRBJ2-2
V: TRBV11-2
CDR3: CASSLAGSGELFF
DNA: TGTGCCAGCAGCTTAGCCGGCAGCGGGGAGCTGTTTTTT

D: NA
size: NA
J: TRBJ1-5
V: TRBV28
CDR3: CASSQSSNQPQHF
DNA: TGTGCCAGCAGCCAGAGTAGCAATCAGCCCCAGCATTTT

D: NA
size: NA
J: TRBJ1-5
V: TRBV15
CDR3: CATSRERERNQPQHF
DNA: TGTGCCACCAGCAGAGAGAGGGAAAGAAATCAGCCCCAGCATTTT

D: TRBD1
size: NA
J: TRBJ1-1
V: TRBV2
CDR3: CASSLGQGGMNTEAFF
DNA: TGTGCCAGCAGTTTAGGGCAGGGGGGGATGAACACTGAAGCTTTCTTT

D: NA
size: NA
J: TRBJ1-1
V: TRBV15
CDR3: CATSRDLLDTEAFF
DNA: TGTGCCACCAGCAGAGATCTTCTGGACACTGAAGCTTTCTTT

D: TRBD1
size: NA
J: TRBJ1-2
V: TRBV19
CDR3: CASRTGIGGYTF
DNA: TGTGCCAGTCGGACAGGGATAGGGGGCTACACCTTC

D: NA
size: NA
J: TRBJ1-5
V: TRBV5-6
CDR3: CASSSGGQPQHF
DNA: TGTGCCAGCAGCTCTGGGGGCCAGCCCCAGCATTTT

D: NA
size: NA
J: TRBJ1-2
V: TRBV10-2
CDR3: CASTERGAPPYYGYTF
DNA: TGCGCCAGCACCGAGAGAGGAGCTCCCCCCTACTATGGCTACACCTTC

D: TRBD1
size: NA
J: TRBJ1-4
V: TRBV15
CDR3: CATSRVLGQGEEKLFF
DNA: TGTGCCACCAGCAGAGTGCTGGGACAGGGAGAAGAAAAACTGTTTTTT